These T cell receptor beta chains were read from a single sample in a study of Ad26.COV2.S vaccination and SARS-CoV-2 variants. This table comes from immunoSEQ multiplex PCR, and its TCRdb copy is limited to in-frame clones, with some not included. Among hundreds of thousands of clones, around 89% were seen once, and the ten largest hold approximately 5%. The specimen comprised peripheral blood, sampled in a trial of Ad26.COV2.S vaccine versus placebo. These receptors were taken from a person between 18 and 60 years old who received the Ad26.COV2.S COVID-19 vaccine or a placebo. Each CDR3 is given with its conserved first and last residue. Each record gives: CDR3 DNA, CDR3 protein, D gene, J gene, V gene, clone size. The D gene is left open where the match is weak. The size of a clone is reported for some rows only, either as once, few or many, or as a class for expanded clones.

CDR3 DNA: TGTGTCTCTGGAACCGGGGGCAGCCGTTACGAGCAGTACTTC
CDR3 protein: CVSGTGGSRYEQYF
D gene: NA
J gene: TRBJ2-7
V gene: TRBV28
clone size: NA

CDR3 DNA: TGCGCCAGCAGTCCGGGATCTGTCGAGCAGTACTTC
CDR3 protein: CASSPGSVEQYF
D gene: NA
J gene: TRBJ2-7
V gene: TRBV10-2
clone size: NA

CDR3 DNA: TGTGCCAGCAGCAGGGAGGGTCGGACTGAAGCTTTCTTT
CDR3 protein: CASSREGRTEAFF
D gene: NA
J gene: TRBJ1-1
V gene: TRBV7-9
clone size: few

CDR3 DNA: TGCAGCGGCTACAGGGGGCCCTCGAACACTGAAGCTTTCTTT
CDR3 protein: CSGYRGPSNTEAFF
D gene: TRBD1
J gene: TRBJ1-1
V gene: TRBV29-1
clone size: NA

CDR3 DNA: TGCGCCAGCAGCCAAATGAACCCTCTAGGGGAACAAAGAGGCTACACCTTC
CDR3 protein: CASSQMNPLGEQRGYTF
D gene: NA
J gene: TRBJ1-2
V gene: TRBV4-1
clone size: NA

CDR3 DNA: TGCGCCAGCTGCGAAGCAACTATCACAGATACGCAGTATTTT
CDR3 protein: CASCEATITDTQYF
D gene: NA
J gene: TRBJ2-3
V gene: TRBV10-2
clone size: NA

CDR3 DNA: TGTGCCAGCAGCTCGCACCCACAGGGCTACGAGCAGTACTTC
CDR3 protein: CASSSHPQGYEQYF
D gene: NA
J gene: TRBJ2-7
V gene: TRBV11-2
clone size: NA

CDR3 DNA: TGCGCCAGCAGCCGCCAGCATGAGGTTGGTTATGGCTACACCTTC
CDR3 protein: CASSRQHEVGYGYTF
D gene: NA
J gene: TRBJ1-2
V gene: TRBV4-1
clone size: NA

CDR3 DNA: TGTGCCTGGAGAGCGGGAGAAAACACCGGGGAGCTGTTTTTT
CDR3 protein: CAWRAGENTGELFF
D gene: TRBD2
J gene: TRBJ2-2
V gene: TRBV30
clone size: NA

CDR3 DNA: TGTGCCAGCAGCTTGGTCGGCTACCAAGAGACCCAGTACTTC
CDR3 protein: CASSLVGYQETQYF
D gene: NA
J gene: TRBJ2-5
V gene: TRBV5-6
clone size: NA

CDR3 DNA: TGTGCCAGCAGTCCCCCTAGTGGTGGGGGGGAGACCCAGTACTTC
CDR3 protein: CASSPPSGGGETQYF
D gene: NA
J gene: TRBJ2-5
V gene: TRBV28
clone size: NA

CDR3 DNA: TGTGCCACCAGCAGATCAACTAATGAAAAACTGTTTTTT
CDR3 protein: CATSRSTNEKLFF
D gene: NA
J gene: TRBJ1-4
V gene: TRBV15
clone size: NA

CDR3 DNA: TGTGCCAGCAGCTTCAACGGGAATAACGCCTACAATGAGCAGTTCTTC
CDR3 protein: CASSFNGNNAYNEQFF
D gene: NA
J gene: TRBJ2-1
V gene: TRBV7-2
clone size: NA

CDR3 DNA: TGTGCCAGCAGCCTGACAGGGAGAGAGACCCAGTACTTC
CDR3 protein: CASSLTGRETQYF
D gene: TRBD1
J gene: TRBJ2-5
V gene: TRBV14
clone size: NA

CDR3 DNA: TGTGCCAGCAGTGGGGACAGGGGCGGGACCCAGTACTTC
CDR3 protein: CASSGDRGGTQYF
D gene: TRBD1
J gene: TRBJ2-5
V gene: TRBV2
clone size: NA

CDR3 DNA: TGTGCCAGCTCACCAACAGAAAGCTCCTACAATGAGCAGTTCTTC
CDR3 protein: CASSPTESSYNEQFF
D gene: NA
J gene: TRBJ2-1
V gene: TRBV18
clone size: once

CDR3 DNA: TGTGCCAGCAGTGTTGAAGATGAGCAGTTCTTC
CDR3 protein: CASSVEDEQFF
D gene: NA
J gene: TRBJ2-1
V gene: TRBV28
clone size: NA

CDR3 DNA: TGTGCCAGCAGTAGTGGGACCCTGGTCAATCAGCCCCAGCATTTT
CDR3 protein: CASSSGTLVNQPQHF
D gene: NA
J gene: TRBJ1-5
V gene: TRBV6-5
clone size: NA

CDR3 DNA: TGTGCCAGCAGTGAAACCCTGGCCGGGGAGCTGTTTTTT
CDR3 protein: CASSETLAGELFF
D gene: NA
J gene: TRBJ2-2
V gene: TRBV6-1
clone size: NA

CDR3 DNA: TGCGCCAGCAGTGTGGGGACTAGCGGGAGGTTCGGTGAGCAGTTCTTC
CDR3 protein: CASSVGTSGRFGEQFF
D gene: TRBD2
J gene: TRBJ2-1
V gene: TRBV10-1
clone size: once

CDR3 DNA: TGTGCCAGCAGCCAAGAACGATTAGGAGGGCGGACTAGCGGGGGGGACGAGCAGTACTTC
CDR3 protein: CASSQERLGGRTSGGDEQYF
D gene: TRBD2
J gene: TRBJ2-7
V gene: TRBV4-2
clone size: NA

CDR3 DNA: TGTGCCAGCAGTTTATCGATGGGGGAGCCCCCCAATGAGCAGTTCTTC
CDR3 protein: CASSLSMGEPPNEQFF
D gene: NA
J gene: TRBJ2-1
V gene: TRBV27
clone size: many

CDR3 DNA: TGTGCCAGCAGCAATGATGGTAGCTCCTACAATGAGCAGTTCTTC
CDR3 protein: CASSNDGSSYNEQFF
D gene: NA
J gene: TRBJ2-1
V gene: TRBV6-2/TRBV6-3
clone size: NA

CDR3 DNA: TGTGCCAGTAGTATGGAGGGGCTAGCCAAAAACATTCAGTACTTC
CDR3 protein: CASSMEGLAKNIQYF
D gene: NA
J gene: TRBJ2-4
V gene: TRBV19
clone size: NA

CDR3 DNA: TGTGCCAGCAGCTTACCTAGGCAAGAGACCCAGTACTTC
CDR3 protein: CASSLPRQETQYF
D gene: NA
J gene: TRBJ2-5
V gene: TRBV11-2
clone size: once

CDR3 DNA: TGTGCCAGCAGTTACTCAAGGATTCAGCCCCAGCATTTT
CDR3 protein: CASSYSRIQPQHF
D gene: NA
J gene: TRBJ1-5
V gene: TRBV6-2/TRBV6-3
clone size: NA

CDR3 DNA: TGTGCCAGCAGCTTGGAGACTGCTCGGGACGAGCAGTACTTC
CDR3 protein: CASSLETARDEQYF
D gene: NA
J gene: TRBJ2-7
V gene: TRBV5-5
clone size: NA

CDR3 DNA: TGTGCCAGTAGTATCGGGACAGGGCCCTACGAGCAGTACTTC
CDR3 protein: CASSIGTGPYEQYF
D gene: TRBD1
J gene: TRBJ2-7
V gene: TRBV19
clone size: NA

CDR3 DNA: TGTGCCAGCAGTTACTCCCGGACACCCGGAAACACCATATATTTT
CDR3 protein: CASSYSRTPGNTIYF
D gene: NA
J gene: TRBJ1-3
V gene: TRBV6-5
clone size: NA

CDR3 DNA: TGTGCCATCAGGGTAAACAGGGTCGGCTACACCTTC
CDR3 protein: CAIRVNRVGYTF
D gene: NA
J gene: TRBJ1-2
V gene: TRBV10-3
clone size: NA

CDR3 DNA: TGTGCCAGCAGCGAAATAACGGGACCCTCTGACTACGAGCAGTACTTC
CDR3 protein: CASSEITGPSDYEQYF
D gene: NA
J gene: TRBJ2-7
V gene: TRBV7-9
clone size: NA

CDR3 DNA: TGTGCCAGCAGTTCCCCGGGCGCCCAGTACTTC
CDR3 protein: CASSSPGAQYF
D gene: NA
J gene: TRBJ2-5
V gene: TRBV6-2/TRBV6-3
clone size: NA

CDR3 DNA: TGTGCCAGCCAACCGGGACAGGGTGCCTACGAGCAGTACTTC
CDR3 protein: CASQPGQGAYEQYF
D gene: TRBD1
J gene: TRBJ2-7
V gene: TRBV7-6
clone size: NA

CDR3 DNA: TGTGCCAGCAGCTTAGATCTCTGGACAGAAAACACTGAAGCTTTCTTT
CDR3 protein: CASSLDLWTENTEAFF
D gene: NA
J gene: TRBJ1-1
V gene: TRBV11-2
clone size: NA

CDR3 DNA: TGTGCCAGCAGTTGGTCGGGACAGGGCACAGATACGCAGTATTTT
CDR3 protein: CASSWSGQGTDTQYF
D gene: TRBD1
J gene: TRBJ2-3
V gene: TRBV27
clone size: NA

CDR3 DNA: TGTGCCAGCTCACCACCTAGCGGGAACACAGATACGCAGTATTTT
CDR3 protein: CASSPPSGNTDTQYF
D gene: TRBD2
J gene: TRBJ2-3
V gene: TRBV18
clone size: once

CDR3 DNA: TGCGCCAGCAGCCAAGGGGGCGGCCTCAATCAGCCCCAGCATTTT
CDR3 protein: CASSQGGGLNQPQHF
D gene: NA
J gene: TRBJ1-5
V gene: TRBV4-1
clone size: NA

CDR3 DNA: TGTGCCAGCAGTTTATCGGGGTCTCTCCTGAACACCGGGGAGCTGGTTTTT
CDR3 protein: CASSLSGSLLNTGELVF
D gene: NA
J gene: TRBJ2-2
V gene: TRBV27
clone size: NA

CDR3 DNA: TGCGCCAGCAGCTTGGTGGCGACAGGGGCCGCAGGGGGCTATGGCTACACCTTC
CDR3 protein: CASSLVATGAAGGYGYTF
D gene: TRBD1
J gene: TRBJ1-2
V gene: TRBV5-1
clone size: NA

CDR3 DNA: TGCGCCAGCTCTCAGGGGACTAGCGGCTACGAGCAGTACTTC
CDR3 protein: CASSQGTSGYEQYF
D gene: TRBD2
J gene: TRBJ2-7
V gene: TRBV5-1
clone size: NA

CDR3 DNA: TGTGCCAGCAGCTTAGCCCTAGCGGGAGCGGAAGAGCAGTTCTTC
CDR3 protein: CASSLALAGAEEQFF
D gene: TRBD2
J gene: TRBJ2-1
V gene: TRBV11-2
clone size: NA

CDR3 DNA: TGTGCCATCAGTACGGACTTCGAGGAGACCCAGTACTTC
CDR3 protein: CAISTDFEETQYF
D gene: NA
J gene: TRBJ2-5
V gene: TRBV10-3
clone size: NA

CDR3 DNA: TGTGCCAGCAGCCCCCTCCTAGCGCGGGCCTACAATGAGCAGTTCTTC
CDR3 protein: CASSPLLARAYNEQFF
D gene: NA
J gene: TRBJ2-1
V gene: TRBV3-1/TRBV3-2
clone size: NA

CDR3 DNA: TGTGCCACCAGCAGATCAGGACAAGCTGGTGAAAAACTGTTTTTT
CDR3 protein: CATSRSGQAGEKLFF
D gene: NA
J gene: TRBJ1-4
V gene: TRBV15
clone size: NA

CDR3 DNA: TGTGCCAGCAGTACCCTTTCGACTAGCGGGAGGTACAATGAGCAGTTCTTC
CDR3 protein: CASSTLSTSGRYNEQFF
D gene: TRBD2
J gene: TRBJ2-1
V gene: TRBV27
clone size: NA

CDR3 DNA: TGTGCCAGCAGGGGGACACTTTATCAGCCCCAGCATTTT
CDR3 protein: CASRGTLYQPQHF
D gene: NA
J gene: TRBJ1-5
V gene: TRBV12-3/TRBV12-4
clone size: NA

CDR3 DNA: TGTGCCAGCAGCTCTTCAACGGCCGCAGATACGCAGTATTTT
CDR3 protein: CASSSSTAADTQYF
D gene: NA
J gene: TRBJ2-3
V gene: TRBV11-2
clone size: NA

CDR3 DNA: TGTGCCAGTAGTATCCCGTACTACAATGAGCAGTTCTTC
CDR3 protein: CASSIPYYNEQFF
D gene: NA
J gene: TRBJ2-1
V gene: TRBV19
clone size: NA

CDR3 DNA: TGTGCCTGGAGTCTTGGACGGGACACTGAAGCTTTCTTT
CDR3 protein: CAWSLGRDTEAFF
D gene: NA
J gene: TRBJ1-1
V gene: TRBV30
clone size: NA

CDR3 DNA: TGTGCCATCAGTGATTCTATGGCAGGGGGCGCGGATGGCTACACCTTC
CDR3 protein: CAISDSMAGGADGYTF
D gene: TRBD1
J gene: TRBJ1-2
V gene: TRBV10-3
clone size: NA

CDR3 DNA: TGTGCCAGCAGCAAAGGCAAGCCCAAAAACCCTTTCTCGCGGGAGGCCCAGTACTTC
CDR3 protein: CASSKGKPKNPFSREAQYF
D gene: NA
J gene: TRBJ2-5
V gene: TRBV21-1
clone size: NA

CDR3 DNA: TGTGCCAGCTCTCTACAGGGGGACTCTGGAAACACCATATATTTT
CDR3 protein: CASSLQGDSGNTIYF
D gene: TRBD1
J gene: TRBJ1-3
V gene: TRBV18
clone size: NA

CDR3 DNA: TGCGCCAGCAGCCTCCGGACACTTTCAAAGAATAACTATGGCTACACCTTC
CDR3 protein: CASSLRTLSKNNYGYTF
D gene: NA
J gene: TRBJ1-2
V gene: TRBV4-3
clone size: few

CDR3 DNA: TGTGCCAGCGACCTAAGAACGGGGGCAGGCTATGGCTACACCTTC
CDR3 protein: CASDLRTGAGYGYTF
D gene: NA
J gene: TRBJ1-2
V gene: TRBV6-5
clone size: NA

CDR3 DNA: TGTGCCAGCACGTCCAGTGGGACAGGGGGCAGAGATACGCAGTATTTT
CDR3 protein: CASTSSGTGGRDTQYF
D gene: TRBD1
J gene: TRBJ2-3
V gene: TRBV19
clone size: NA

CDR3 DNA: TGTGCCAGCCGCAGCCCCGGCCCCCGAAGCCACGATGAGCAGTTCTTC
CDR3 protein: CASRSPGPRSHDEQFF
D gene: NA
J gene: TRBJ2-1
V gene: TRBV28
clone size: NA

CDR3 DNA: TGTGCCAGCTTTACCTCGCGGGACAGGGCTGAGAAAAACACTGAAGCTTTCTTT
CDR3 protein: CASFTSRDRAEKNTEAFF
D gene: TRBD1
J gene: TRBJ1-1
V gene: TRBV2
clone size: NA

CDR3 DNA: TGTGCCAGCGACGGTGGAACTGAAGCTTTCTTT
CDR3 protein: CASDGGTEAFF
D gene: NA
J gene: TRBJ1-1
V gene: TRBV6-6
clone size: few

CDR3 DNA: TGTGCCAGCAGTTTAACTCGGACAGAAAACACCGGGGAGCTGTTTTTT
CDR3 protein: CASSLTRTENTGELFF
D gene: NA
J gene: TRBJ2-2
V gene: TRBV27
clone size: NA